Presented here are 8 T cell receptor beta chains from one specimen sequenced in a study of cytomegalovirus exposure and HLA in healthy donors. This table comes from immunoSEQ multiplex PCR, and its TCRdb copy is limited to in-frame clones, with some not included. The data show about 98,000 clones, roughly 87% seen once. Sequencing was done on a sample of PBMCs. The receptor set was obtained from a man between 18 and 29 years old in good health and CMV-seropositive.

The chain carries TRBV11-2 and TRBJ1-4; perhaps TRBD1 as D (6 bases). Trimming stripped 1 base from V and 4 bases from J, with 10 bases between. The CDR3 runs to 15 residues. Germline CDR1 SGHAT, CDR2 FQNNGV. The CDR3 here is CASSLGWGRNEKLFF. The CDR3 DNA reads as TGTGCCAGCAGCTTAGGATGGGGGCGTAATGAAAAACTGTTTTTT.

The DNA of the CDR3 is TGTGCCAGCAGCGATTCACAGGGATTCGAAGAGACCCAGTACTTC. Its protein product is CASSDSQGFEETQYF. V and J are TRBV11-2 and TRBJ2-5; D might be TRBD1 (6 bases). In germline, CDR1 is SGHAT, CDR2 FQNNGV. V was pared by 5 bases and J by 3 bases, with 16 bases between. The CDR3 has 15 amino acids.

This clone was detected only once. The V and J genes are TRBV2 and TRBJ2-1; the D gene is possibly TRBD2 (5 bases). CDR1 is SNHLY, CDR2 FYNNEI, per germline. The CDR3 totals 12 residues. Deletions cut 6 bases from V and 3 bases from J, with 6 bases between. The CDR3 here is CASSAGYNEQFF. CDR3 DNA sequence: TGTGCCAGCAGCGCGGGCTACAATGAGCAGTTCTTC. Based on the CDR3 plus reference TRBV2 and TRBJ2-1, the full variable domain is EPEVTQTPSHQVTQMGQEVILRCVPISNHLYFYWYRQILGQKVEFLVSFYNNEISEKSEIFDDQFSVERPDGSNFTLKIRSTKLEDSAMYFCASSAGYNEQFFGPGTRLTVL.

The rearrangement uses TRBV6-1 and TRBJ2-3, with TRBD1 as a possible D gene (6 bases). Germline CDR1 and CDR2: MNHNS and SASEGT. Trimming took 1 base from V and 0 from J, leaving 8 bases between them. CDR3 length: 15 amino acids. The CDR3 DNA follows: TGTGCCAGCAGTGAAGAGGGGGTTAGCACAGATACGCAGTATTTT. Translating gives CASSEEGVSTDTQYF.

The CDR3, as DNA: TGTGCCAGCAGCCCCAGCGGGAGCCGCGACGAGCAGTACTTC. Its translation: CASSPSGSRDEQYF. V gene TRBV7-3 combines with J gene TRBJ2-7, with 8 bases aligning to TRBD2. The CDR3 loop spans 14 amino acids. The J segment lost 5 bases and the V segment lost 5 bases, leaving 8 bases of the junction unmatched. The V gene's germline CDR1 is SGHTA and CDR2 FQGTGA.

The gene calls are TRBV9 and TRBJ2-1, with D possibly TRBD2 on 6 matching bases. The germline gives CDR1 SGDLS, CDR2 YYNGEE. Between the trimmed V and J ends, which lost 0 bases and 4 bases, there was a span of 11 bases. The CDR3 contains 15 residues. The CDR3 reads CASSVDGSGYNEQFF. CDR3 DNA: TGTGCCAGCAGCGTAGACGGGAGCGGTTACAATGAGCAGTTCTTC.

Here the CDR3 DNA reads TGTGCCAGCAGTAGCGGGAGCCACAATGAGCAGTTCTTC. The encoded protein is CASSSGSHNEQFF. The rearrangement links TRBV6-4 to TRBJ2-1; the match to TRBD2 covers 8 bases. V lost 5 bases and J lost 5; bases outside the gene matches: 2. Germline V lookup: CDR1 MRHNA, CDR2 SNTAGT. The CDR3 has 13 amino acids.

V gene TRBV4-2 combines with J gene TRBJ1-4, with D uncertain. Germline CDR1 is LGHNA and CDR2 is YNFKEQ. V lost 0 bases, J lost 4 bases, and 12 bases lay in between. The CDR3 has 16 residues. CDR3 residues: CASSQEGGGFNEKLFF. The CDR3 DNA is TGTGCCAGCAGCCAAGAGGGAGGAGGCTTTAATGAAAAACTGTTTTTT.